Listed below are T cell receptor beta chains from one sample, sequenced in a study of blood T cell repertoires in COVID-19. Some clones are missing from TCRdb's copy, which holds only in-frame ones; the method was immunoSEQ multiplex PCR. The sample lists fewer than 200,000 clones, over 70% occurring once. The material sequenced was PBMCs or T cells enriched from blood (not recorded which). The origin of the receptors is a woman between 45 and 60 years old in a cohort exposed to, infected with or recovered from COVID-19 (not recorded which). Both conserved end residues are part of each CDR3. Each record gives: V gene, D gene, J gene, clone size, CDR3 DNA, CDR3 protein. D genes are given only for firm matches. Clone size, where shown, is once, few, many, or a class for clones that have expanded.

TRBV6-5	.	TRBJ1-1	once	TGTGCCAGCAGTTGGACCCAGGGGTCTGAAGCTTTCTTT	CASSWTQGSEAFF
TRBV29-1	TRBD2	TRBJ2-1	.	TGCAGCGCACGACTAGCGGGAGCTCACAATGAGCAGTTCTTC	CSARLAGAHNEQFF
TRBV12-3/TRBV12-4	.	TRBJ1-1	.	TGTGCCAGCAACCGGGACTTCAACACTGAAGCTTTCTTT	CASNRDFNTEAFF
TRBV7-2	.	TRBJ2-1	.	TGTGCCAGCAGCTTAATCCGGGACTCCTACAATGAGCAGTTCTTC	CASSLIRDSYNEQFF
TRBV6-1	TRBD2	TRBJ2-7	.	TGTGCCAGCAGTGAAAGCCTACCGGGGGGGGCAGCCTACGAGCAGTACTTC	CASSESLPGGAAYEQYF
TRBV21-1	.	TRBJ1-5	.	TGTGCCAGCAGCAAAGGAGGGGACAAGAAAAATCAGCCCCAGCATTTT	CASSKGGDKKNQPQHF
TRBV4-2	TRBD1	TRBJ1-4	.	TGTGCCAGCAGCCCCGGAGAGGGGGCGAGGTATGAAAAACTGTTTTTT	CASSPGEGARYEKLFF
TRBV10-1	.	TRBJ1-1	.	TGCGCCAGCAGTGAGTTCCTCGGGAGCACTGAAGCTTTCTTT	CASSEFLGSTEAFF
TRBV7-2	TRBD1	TRBJ1-5	.	TGTGCCAGCAGCTTAGGGACAGGCCGAAGCAATCAGCCCCAGCATTTT	CASSLGTGRSNQPQHF
TRBV29-1	.	TRBJ1-2	few	TGCAGCGTTGCGTTCAACACCTATGGCTACACCTTC	CSVAFNTYGYTF
TRBV7-2	.	TRBJ2-1	.	TGTGCCAGCAGCGAAGATGGAGCTACCGGTGAGCAGTTCTTC	CASSEDGATGEQFF
TRBV18	.	TRBJ2-4	.	TGTGCCAGCTCACCACGATACCAGGGCAACATTCAGTACTTC	CASSPRYQGNIQYF
TRBV5-1	.	TRBJ2-1	.	TGCGCCAGCAGCTATGTCGTAAGGGACTCCTCCTACAATGAGCAGTTCTTC	CASSYVVRDSSYNEQFF